Following are 22 T cell receptor beta chains from one sample sequenced in a study of T cells in Graves' hyperthyroidism and ophthalmopathy. Researchers took RNA transcripts and amplified the TCR beta CDR3 regions from them. HTBI primers were employed in a first-round RT-PCR of the TCR CDR3. One entry per CDR3 protein, called by TCRdb with MiXCR from the multiplex PCR reads. The data contain about 640,000 distinct CDR3 sequences, more than 20% of them seen just once; the ten biggest clones take up roughly a third. Sequences were obtained from blood. The source is a man younger than 40 with Graves' ophthalmopathy.

This clonotype has only a few counts. This chain links TRBV27 with TRBJ2-3; TRBD2 matches 9 bases. The CDR3 length is 17 residues. Unmatched junction bases numbered 9, after V lost 3 bases and J lost 2 bases. Germline V lookup: CDR1 MNHEY, CDR2 SMNVEV (reference sequence). The DNA for the CDR3 is TGTGCCAGCAGTTTCGAGGGGCTAGCGGGGATCACAGATACGCAGTATTTT. This sequence encodes CASSFEGLAGITDTQYF.

To note about this clonotype: Since the CDR3 does not end with the conserved phenylalanine or tryptophan, this likely comes from a read error. This rearrangement joins TRBV27 to TRBJ1-5; D gene uncertain. Germline loops: CDR1 MNHEY, CDR2 SMNVEV (reference sequence). V was clipped by 5 bases and J by 4 bases, with 9 bases between them. This CDR3 has 13 amino acids. The CDR3 is CASSRRVNQPQHL. Here the CDR3 DNA reads TGTGCCAGCAGTCGAAGGGTTAATCAGCCCCAGCATCTT.

This chain connects TRBV29-1 to TRBJ2-7; no firm D call. The V gene lost 2 bases and the J gene lost 1 base, with 6 bases spanning the gap. Germline CDR1 reads SQVTM; CDR2 reads ANQGSEA. The CDR3 has 12 residues. CDR3 sequence: CSVEISSYEQYF. The CDR3 DNA sequence: TGCAGCGTTGAAATCAGTTCCTACGAGCAGTACTTC.

This clonotype came up many times. The CDR3 region is CASSYDRGSGELFF. The CDR3 DNA is TGTGCCAGCAGCTACGACAGGGGTTCCGGGGAGCTGTTTTTT. The chain joins TRBV7-2 to TRBJ2-2; 8 nucleotides agree with TRBD1. V lost 4 bases to trimming and J lost 6 bases; unmatched junction nucleotides: 4. This CDR3 comprises 14 residues. The germline gives CDR1 SGHTA, CDR2 FQGNSA.

This clonotype was detected ten times or more. The chain combines TRBV30 with TRBJ2-4; D not resolved. This CDR3 spans 12 amino acids. CDR1 and CDR2 from the germline V gene are GTSNPN and SVGIG (reference sequence). Trimming left V 4 bases short and J 0 bases short, with 4 bases between. As DNA, the CDR3 is TGTGCCTGGAACTTAGCCAAAAACATTCAGTACTTC. It is translated as CAWNLAKNIQYF. Together with reference TRBV30 and TRBJ2-4, the CDR3 gives the full variable domain: SQTIHQWPATLVQPVGSPLSLECTVEGTSNPNLYWYRQAAGRGLQLLFYSVGIGQISSEVPQNLSASRPQDRQFILSSKKLLLSDSGFYLCAWNLAKNIQYFGAGTRLSVL.

V and J are TRBV15 and TRBJ1-5; 12 bases map to TRBD1. V shed 1 base, J shed 5 bases, and the junction held 9 bases outside the gene matches. CDR1 and CDR2 from the germline V gene are LNHNV and YYDKDF (reference sequence). This CDR3 contains 18 residues. The CDR3 nucleotides are TGTGCCACCAGCAGAGTTGCGGGGGACAGGGGGCCGGATCAGCCCCAGCATTTT. This encodes CATSRVAGDRGPDQPQHF.

There are a few counts of this clonotype. The gene calls are TRBV2 and TRBJ2-7; D might be TRBD2 (5 bases). The CDR3 is made up of 14 amino acids. The V gene lost 6 bases and the J gene lost 4 bases, with 16 bases spanning the gap. Germline-derived CDR1 and CDR2 are SNHLY and FYNNEI. CDR3 nucleotides: TGTGCCAGCAGCGGACCGGGAACCTTATACGAGCAGTACTTC. It yields the protein CASSGPGTLYEQYF.

V and J are TRBV7-2 and TRBJ2-7; no clear D gene. The CDR3 extends over 17 amino acids. Germline loops: CDR1 SGHTA, CDR2 FQGNSA. Trimming pared 1 base from V and 4 bases from J, leaving 20 bases between. DNA for the CDR3: TGTGCCAGCAGCTTAGGTGGGCGGAACCGGTGGGTGTACGAGCAGTACTTC. Residues: CASSLGGRNRWVYEQYF.

The CDR3 DNA follows: TGTGCCAGCAGCCATGAGGGGACCTACAATGAGCAGTTCTTC. It translates to CASSHEGTYNEQFF. The chain uses TRBV12-3 or TRBV12-4 and TRBJ2-1; D possibly matches TRBD1 or TRBD2 (5 bases each). The V end was cut by 6 bases, the J end by 2 bases, with 11 bases between. The CDR3 has 14 amino acids.

The chain carries TRBV9 and TRBJ2-7; 11 nucleotides agree with TRBD2. The CDR3 is 15 amino acids. Trimming cost V 0 bases and J 4 bases; bases outside gene matches: 3. Germline lookup yields CDR1 SGDLS and CDR2 YYNGEE. In nucleotides, the CDR3 is TGTGCCAGCAGCGTAGATACTAGCGGGAGATACGAGCAGTACTTC. Translated, it gives CASSVDTSGRYEQYF.

The rearrangement joins TRBV7-9 to TRBJ2-3; 7 positions agree with TRBD2. The V gene end was trimmed by 2 bases and the J gene end by 2 bases; junction bases not matched to a gene: 10. CDR3 length: 17 residues. CDR1 is SEHNR and CDR2 is FQNEAQ in the germline V gene (reference sequence). Here the CDR3 reads CASSLLLSGILTDTQYF. As DNA, the CDR3 is TGTGCCAGCAGCTTACTCTTAAGCGGGATCCTCACAGATACGCAGTATTTT.

In this sample, this clonotype turned up a few times. The chain combines TRBV30 with TRBJ1-6; D remains ambiguous. Germline CDR1 is GTSNPN and CDR2 is SVGIG (reference sequence). The CDR3 runs 16 residues. Trimming removed 3 bases from V and 2 bases from J, with 14 bases in between. The CDR3, as DNA: TGTGCCTGGAGCCTGGGGATATCGGCCTATAATTCACCCCTCCACTTT. Its translation: CAWSLGISAYNSPLHF.

This clonotype was counted at least ten times. The V gene is TRBV11-2, the J gene TRBJ2-7, with D tentatively TRBD1 (5 bases). Trimming pared 5 bases from V and 7 bases from J, leaving 21 bases between. CDR1 and CDR2 (germline): SGHAT, FQNNGV. CDR3 size: 15 residues. The CDR3 DNA reads TGTGCCAGCAGCGGACATGGACGTATGGTTTTTGAGCAGTACTTC. Protein sequence: CASSGHGRMVFEQYF. The whole variable domain, filled in from reference TRBV11-2 and TRBJ2-7, reads EAGVAQSPRYKIIEKRQSVAFWCNPISGHATLYWYQQILGQGPKLLIQFQNNGVVDDSQLPKDRFSAERLKGVDSTLKIQPAKLEDSAVYLCASSGHGRMVFEQYFGPGTRLTVT.

This clonotype was seen a few times. J is TRBJ2-3 and V is TRBV6-2 or TRBV6-3, with 9 positions matching TRBD1. This CDR3 comprises 13 residues. Per the germline V gene, CDR1 is MNHEY and CDR2 is SVGEGT. V lost 10 bases and J lost 1; bases outside the gene matches: 3. The CDR3 reads CATRTGGTDTQYF. In DNA, the CDR3 is TGTGCCACCCGGACAGGGGGCACAGATACGCAGTATTTT.

To note about this clonotype: Sequence at one end of the junction differs from germline and may be a read error. The chain combines TRBV5-1 with TRBJ2-7; perhaps TRBD2 as D (6 bases). CDR1 and CDR2 (germline): SGHRS, YFSETQ. CDR3 size: 14 residues. The CDR3 loop reads CASSSAGRNYEQYF. CDR3 nucleotides: TGTGCCAGCAGCTCCGCGGGACGAAACTACGAGCAGTACTTC.

The V gene is TRBV5-1, the J gene TRBJ1-4, with D possibly TRBD1 on 6 matching bases. With 4 bases removed from V and 0 bases from J, the gap between germline ends came to 10 bases. The CDR3 is 15 residues long. Germline CDR1 is SGHRS and CDR2 is YFSETQ. CDR3: CASSTAGATNEKLFF. CDR3 in DNA: TGCGCCAGCAGCACCGCAGGGGCAACTAATGAAAAACTGTTTTTT.

This chain joins TRBV20-1 and TRBJ2-1; 8 positions match TRBD2. CDR1 and CDR2 (germline): DFQATT, SNEGSKA (reference sequence). Unmatched junction bases numbered 14, after V lost 3 bases and J lost 10 bases. This CDR3 has 15 residues. The CDR3 DNA follows: TGCAGTGCTAGTCTCCTTCGGGAGGGCCTCGGAGAGCAGTTCTTC. Encoded protein: CSASLLREGLGEQFF.

The sample holds many counts of this clonotype. The chain combines TRBV15 with TRBJ2-3; TRBD2 aligns across 11 bases. Germline V gene sequence: CDR1 LNHNV, CDR2 YYDKDF (reference sequence). The CDR3 spans 19 residues. The V segment lost 3 bases and the J segment 2 bases; nucleotides outside the gene matches: 13. CDR3 sequence reads: CATSSPGTSGLGATDTQYF. The CDR3 coding sequence is TGTGCCACCAGCAGCCCCGGGACTAGCGGCCTTGGCGCCACAGATACGCAGTATTTT.

The chain has TRBV19 and TRBJ2-7, with a possible D match to TRBD1 (6 bases). This CDR3 has 16 amino acids. The V gene's germline CDR1 is LNHDA and CDR2 SQIVND (reference sequence). The V end lost 3 bases, the J end lost 1 base, and 16 bases lay between the germline ends. This CDR3 is CASSIPSRQESYEQYF. CDR3 nucleotides: TGTGCCAGTAGTATCCCCAGCAGACAGGAGTCCTACGAGCAGTACTTC.

The J gene is TRBJ2-7, the V gene TRBV7-9, with 13 bases identical to TRBD2. CDR1 is SEHNR and CDR2 is FQNEAQ in the germline V gene (reference sequence). The V segment lost 6 bases and the J segment 4 bases; nucleotides outside the gene matches: 9. CDR3 length: 16 amino acids. CDR3 nucleotide sequence: TGTGCCAGCAGTAAAGGACTAGCGGGAGAATTTTACGAGCAGTACTTC. Translation: CASSKGLAGEFYEQYF. Full variable domain (remainder filled in from reference TRBV7-9 and TRBJ2-7): DTGVSQNPRHKITKRGQNVTFRCDPISEHNRLYWYRQTLGQGPEFLTYFQNEAQLEKSRLLSDRFSAERPKGSFSTLEIQRTEQGDSAMYLCASSKGLAGEFYEQYFGPGTRLTVT.

This clonotype was observed a handful of times. The chain joins TRBV5-6 to TRBJ1-1; no firm D call. V lost 2 bases to trimming and J lost 0 bases, with 17 bases between them. CDR3 length equals 17 residues. The germline V gene has CDR1 SGHDT and CDR2 YYEEEE. The CDR3 DNA sequence: TGTGCCAGCAGCTTTGGGGATTGGACCGAAATGAACACTGAAGCTTTCTTT. Encoded protein: CASSFGDWTEMNTEAFF.

This clonotype occurred a few times. The CDR3 DNA sequence: TGTGCCAGCAGCTTGAGGTGGGCTGAAGCTTTCTTT. It is translated as CASSLRWAEAFF. The rearrangement joins TRBV5-6 to TRBJ1-1; D gene unclear. This CDR3 region has 12 residues. V gave up 1 base and J gave up 6 bases, with 7 bases separating them. Germline CDR1 is SGHDT and CDR2 is YYEEEE.